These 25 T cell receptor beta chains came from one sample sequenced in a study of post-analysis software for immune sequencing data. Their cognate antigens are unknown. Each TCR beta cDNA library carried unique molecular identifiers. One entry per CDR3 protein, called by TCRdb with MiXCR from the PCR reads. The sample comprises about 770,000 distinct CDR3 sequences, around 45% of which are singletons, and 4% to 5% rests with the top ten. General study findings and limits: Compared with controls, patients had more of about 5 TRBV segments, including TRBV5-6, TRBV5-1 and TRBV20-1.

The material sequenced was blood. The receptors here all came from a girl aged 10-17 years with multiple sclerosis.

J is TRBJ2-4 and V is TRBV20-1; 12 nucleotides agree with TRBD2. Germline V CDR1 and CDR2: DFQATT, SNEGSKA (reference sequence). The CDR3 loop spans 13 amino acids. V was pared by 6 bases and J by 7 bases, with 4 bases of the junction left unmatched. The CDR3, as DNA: TGCAGTGCGCGGACTAGCGGGACTAACATTCAGTACTTC. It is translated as CSARTSGTNIQYF.

The CDR3 region is CASSRMAGVGTDTQYF. CDR3 DNA: TGCGCCAGCAGCCGAATGGCGGGGGTGGGCACAGATACGCAGTATTTT. This chain uses TRBV4-3 with TRBJ2-3, with 7 bases fitting TRBD2. Looked up from germline, CDR1 is LGHNA and CDR2 is YSLEER. Unmatched junction bases numbered 8, after V lost 4 bases and J lost 1 base. This CDR3 contains 16 residues.

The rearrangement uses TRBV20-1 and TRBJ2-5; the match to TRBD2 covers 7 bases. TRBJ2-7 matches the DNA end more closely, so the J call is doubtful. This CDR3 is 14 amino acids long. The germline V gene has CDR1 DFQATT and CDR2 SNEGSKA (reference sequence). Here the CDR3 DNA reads TGCAGTGCTAGTTGGCAGGGAGGGCCCTACGAGCAGTACTTC. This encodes CSASWQGGPYEQYF.

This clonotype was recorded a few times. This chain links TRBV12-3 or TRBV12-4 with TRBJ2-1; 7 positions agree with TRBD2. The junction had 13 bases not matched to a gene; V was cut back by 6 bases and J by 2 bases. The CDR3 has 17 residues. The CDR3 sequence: CASSARLASPPYNEQFF. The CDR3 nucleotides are TGTGCCAGCAGCGCCCGACTAGCCTCTCCCCCCTACAATGAGCAGTTCTTC.

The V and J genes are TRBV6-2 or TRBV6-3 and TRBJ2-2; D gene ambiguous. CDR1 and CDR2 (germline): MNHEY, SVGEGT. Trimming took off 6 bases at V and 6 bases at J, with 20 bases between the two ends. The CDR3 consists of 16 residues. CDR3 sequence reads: CASRYSSGPLPGELFF. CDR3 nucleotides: TGTGCCAGCAGATATTCATCCGGGCCATTACCCGGGGAGCTGTTTTTT.

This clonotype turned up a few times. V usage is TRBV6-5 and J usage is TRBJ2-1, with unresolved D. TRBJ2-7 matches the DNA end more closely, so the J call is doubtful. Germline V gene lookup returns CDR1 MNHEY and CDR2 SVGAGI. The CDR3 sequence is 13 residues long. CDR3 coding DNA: TGTGCCAGCAGTTACCGTCCGGCGGACGAGCAGTACTTC. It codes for CASSYRPADEQYF.

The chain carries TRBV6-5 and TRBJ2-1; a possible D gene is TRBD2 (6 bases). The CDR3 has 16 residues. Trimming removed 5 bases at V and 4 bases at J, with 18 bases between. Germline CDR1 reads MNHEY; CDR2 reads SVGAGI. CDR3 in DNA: TGTGCCAGCAGTCCTACCAGCGGGTTGGGTTACAATGAGCAGTTCTTC. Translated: CASSPTSGLGYNEQFF.

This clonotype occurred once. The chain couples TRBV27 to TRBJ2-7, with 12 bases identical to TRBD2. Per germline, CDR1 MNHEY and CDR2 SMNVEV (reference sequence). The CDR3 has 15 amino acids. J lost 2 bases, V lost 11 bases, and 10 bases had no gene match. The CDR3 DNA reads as TGTGCCGGAGACAAACCTAGCGGGAGGGCCTACGAGCAGTACTTC. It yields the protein CAGDKPSGRAYEQYF.

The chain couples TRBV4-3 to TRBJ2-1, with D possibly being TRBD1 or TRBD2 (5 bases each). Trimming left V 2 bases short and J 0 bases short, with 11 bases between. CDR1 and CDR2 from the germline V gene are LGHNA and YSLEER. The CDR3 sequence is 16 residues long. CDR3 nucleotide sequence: TGCGCCAGCAGCCAATTACTAGGGGCCTCCTACAATGAGCAGTTCTTC. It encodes CASSQLLGASYNEQFF.

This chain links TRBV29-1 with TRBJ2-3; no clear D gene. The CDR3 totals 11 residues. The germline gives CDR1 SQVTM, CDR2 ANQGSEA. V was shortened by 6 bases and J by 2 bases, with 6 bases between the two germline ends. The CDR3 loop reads CSVRPTDTQYF. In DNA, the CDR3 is TGCAGCGTCCGACCCACAGATACGCAGTATTTT.

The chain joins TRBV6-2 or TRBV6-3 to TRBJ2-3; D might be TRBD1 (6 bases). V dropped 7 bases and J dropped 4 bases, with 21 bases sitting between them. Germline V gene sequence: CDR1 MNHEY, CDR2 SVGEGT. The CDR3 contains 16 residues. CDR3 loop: CASKSGPTGSADTQYF. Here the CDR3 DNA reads TGTGCCAGCAAAAGTGGTCCGACAGGCTCGGCAGATACGCAGTATTTT.

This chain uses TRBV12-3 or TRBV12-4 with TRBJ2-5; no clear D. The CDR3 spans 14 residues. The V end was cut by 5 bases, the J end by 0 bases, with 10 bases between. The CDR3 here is CASSPPRDQETQYF. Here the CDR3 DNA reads TGTGCCAGCAGTCCACCACGCGACCAAGAGACCCAGTACTTC.

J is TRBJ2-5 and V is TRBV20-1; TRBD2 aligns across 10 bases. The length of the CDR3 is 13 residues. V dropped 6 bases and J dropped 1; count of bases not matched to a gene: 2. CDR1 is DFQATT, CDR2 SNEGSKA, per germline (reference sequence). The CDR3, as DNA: TGCAGTGCCGGACTAGCGGCCCAAGAGACCCAGTACTTC. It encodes CSAGLAAQETQYF.

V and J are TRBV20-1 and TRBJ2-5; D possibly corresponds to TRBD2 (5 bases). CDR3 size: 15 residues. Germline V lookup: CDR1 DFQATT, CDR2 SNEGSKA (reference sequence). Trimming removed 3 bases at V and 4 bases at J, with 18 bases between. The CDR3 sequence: CSASMWLAGGETQYF. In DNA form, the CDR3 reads TGCAGTGCTAGTATGTGGCTAGCTGGTGGAGAGACCCAGTACTTC.

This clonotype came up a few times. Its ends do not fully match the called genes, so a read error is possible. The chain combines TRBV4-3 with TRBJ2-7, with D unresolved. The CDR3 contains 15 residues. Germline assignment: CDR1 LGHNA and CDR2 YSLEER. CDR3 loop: CASGQDGPPSYEQYF. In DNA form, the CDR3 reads TGCGCCAGCGGCCAAGATGGACCACCCTCCTACGAGCAGTACTTC.

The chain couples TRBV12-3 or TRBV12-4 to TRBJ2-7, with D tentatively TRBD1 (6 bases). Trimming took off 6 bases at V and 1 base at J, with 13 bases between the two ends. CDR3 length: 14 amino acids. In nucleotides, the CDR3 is TGTGCCAGCAGCAACACAGGGATATCCTACGAGCAGTACTTC. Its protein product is CASSNTGISYEQYF.

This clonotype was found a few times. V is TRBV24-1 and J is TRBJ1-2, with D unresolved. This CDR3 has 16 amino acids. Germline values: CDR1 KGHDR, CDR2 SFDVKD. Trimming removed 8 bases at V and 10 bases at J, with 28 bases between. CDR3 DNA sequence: TGTGCCACCACCTCTGGCCCCCTCGGACGCCCAGCGCCCTACACCTTC. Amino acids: CATTSGPLGRPAPYTF.

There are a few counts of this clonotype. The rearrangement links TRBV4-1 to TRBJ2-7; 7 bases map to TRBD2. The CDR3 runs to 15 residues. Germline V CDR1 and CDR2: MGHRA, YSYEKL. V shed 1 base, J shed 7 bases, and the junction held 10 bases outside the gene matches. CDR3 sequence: CASSQAPGLNSEQYF. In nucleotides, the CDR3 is TGCGCCAGCAGCCAAGCACCGGGACTAAATTCGGAGCAGTACTTC.

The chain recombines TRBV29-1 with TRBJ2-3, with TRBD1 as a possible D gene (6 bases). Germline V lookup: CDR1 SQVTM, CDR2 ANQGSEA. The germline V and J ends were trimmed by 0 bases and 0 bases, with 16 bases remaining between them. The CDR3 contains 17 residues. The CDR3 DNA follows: TGCAGCGTTGAAGATAGGGGGACGTCAACTAGCACAGATACGCAGTATTTT. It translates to CSVEDRGTSTSTDTQYF.

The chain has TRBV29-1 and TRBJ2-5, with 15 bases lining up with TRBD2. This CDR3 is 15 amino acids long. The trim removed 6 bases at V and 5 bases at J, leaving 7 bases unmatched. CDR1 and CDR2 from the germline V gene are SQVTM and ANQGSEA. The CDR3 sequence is CSVDRTSGRAETQYF. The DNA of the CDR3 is TGCAGCGTCGATAGGACTAGCGGGAGGGCGGAGACCCAGTACTTC.

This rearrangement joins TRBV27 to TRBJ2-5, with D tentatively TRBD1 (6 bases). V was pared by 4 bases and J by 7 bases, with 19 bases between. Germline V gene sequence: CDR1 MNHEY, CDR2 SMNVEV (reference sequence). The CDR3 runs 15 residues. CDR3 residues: CASSSDVGGRVTQYF. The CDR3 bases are TGTGCCAGCAGTTCAGATGTTGGGGGCCGGGTGACCCAGTACTTC.

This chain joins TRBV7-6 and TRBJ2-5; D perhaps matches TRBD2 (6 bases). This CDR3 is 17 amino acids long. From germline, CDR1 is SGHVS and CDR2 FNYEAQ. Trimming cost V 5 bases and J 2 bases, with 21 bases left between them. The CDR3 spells CASSPSSGTPGQETQYF. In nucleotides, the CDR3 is TGTGCCAGCAGCCCTTCCTCCGGGACTCCAGGGCAAGAGACCCAGTACTTC.

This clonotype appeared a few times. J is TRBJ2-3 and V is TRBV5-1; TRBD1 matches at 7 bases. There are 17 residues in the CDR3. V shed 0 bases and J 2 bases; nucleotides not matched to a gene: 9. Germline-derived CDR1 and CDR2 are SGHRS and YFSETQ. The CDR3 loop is CASSLEAGTVVTDTQYF. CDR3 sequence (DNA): TGCGCCAGCAGCTTGGAGGCCGGGACAGTCGTCACAGATACGCAGTATTTT.

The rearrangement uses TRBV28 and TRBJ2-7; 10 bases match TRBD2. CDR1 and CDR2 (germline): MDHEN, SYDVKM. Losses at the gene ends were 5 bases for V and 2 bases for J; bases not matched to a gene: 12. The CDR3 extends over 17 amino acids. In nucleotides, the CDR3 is TGTGCCAGCAGTCCCGGGACTAGCGCGATTTATACCTACGAGCAGTACTTC. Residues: CASSPGTSAIYTYEQYF.

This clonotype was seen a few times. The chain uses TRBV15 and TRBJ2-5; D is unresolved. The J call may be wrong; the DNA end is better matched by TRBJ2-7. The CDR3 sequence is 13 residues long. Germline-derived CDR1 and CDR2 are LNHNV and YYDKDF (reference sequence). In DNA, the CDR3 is TGTGCCACCAGCAGAGATCTGAGCCACGAGCAGTACTTC. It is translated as CATSRDLSHEQYF.